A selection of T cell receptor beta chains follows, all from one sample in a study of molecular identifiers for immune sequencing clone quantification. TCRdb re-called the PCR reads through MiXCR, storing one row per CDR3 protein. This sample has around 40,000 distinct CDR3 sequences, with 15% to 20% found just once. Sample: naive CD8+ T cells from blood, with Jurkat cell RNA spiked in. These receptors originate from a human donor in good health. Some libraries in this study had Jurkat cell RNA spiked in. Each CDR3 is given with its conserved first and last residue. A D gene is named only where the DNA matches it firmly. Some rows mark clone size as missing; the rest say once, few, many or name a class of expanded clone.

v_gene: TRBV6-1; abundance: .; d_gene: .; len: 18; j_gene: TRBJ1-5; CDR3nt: TGTGCCGGCGATCCGGCCGGTAGGAGACCTTATAGCAATCAGCCCCAGCATTTT; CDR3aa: CAGDPAGRRPYSNQPQHF
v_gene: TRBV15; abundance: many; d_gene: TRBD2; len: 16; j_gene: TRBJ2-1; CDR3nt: TGTGCCACCAGCGACGGCCCAGCGGGAGGGTTTGATGAGCAGTTCTTC; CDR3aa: CATSDGPAGGFDEQFF
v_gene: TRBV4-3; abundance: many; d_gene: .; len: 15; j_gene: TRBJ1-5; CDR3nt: TGCGCCAGCAGCCAAGATACAACAGCCGGCCAGCCCCAGCATTTT; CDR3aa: CASSQDTTAGQPQHF
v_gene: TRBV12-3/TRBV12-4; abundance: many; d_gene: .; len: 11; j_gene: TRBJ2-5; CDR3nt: TGTGCCAGCAGTTTATCAGAGACCCAGTACTTC; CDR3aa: CASSLSETQYF
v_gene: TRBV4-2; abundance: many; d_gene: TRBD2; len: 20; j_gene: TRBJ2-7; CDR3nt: TGTGCCAGCAGCCACTCGGGGGGGACTGGACTAGCGGGAGACCCCTACGAGCAGTACTTC; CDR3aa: CASSHSGGTGLAGDPYEQYF
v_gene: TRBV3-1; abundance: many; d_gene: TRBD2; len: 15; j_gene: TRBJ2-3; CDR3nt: TGTGCCAGCAGCCCTAGCGGGAGGAGGGCAGATACGCAGTATTTT; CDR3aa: CASSPSGRRADTQYF
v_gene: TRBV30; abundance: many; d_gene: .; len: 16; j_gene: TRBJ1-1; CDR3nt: TGTGCCTGGAGTCCAACAGGGCGGCGTTCGTACACTGAAGCTTTCTTT; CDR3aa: CAWSPTGRRSYTEAFF
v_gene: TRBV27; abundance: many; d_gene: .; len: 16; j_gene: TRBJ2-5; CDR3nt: TGTGCCAGCAGACCAAACAGGGCTGGGGCCCAAGAGACCCAGTACTTC; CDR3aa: CASRPNRAGAQETQYF
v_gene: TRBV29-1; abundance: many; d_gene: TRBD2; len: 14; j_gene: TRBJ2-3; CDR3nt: TGCAGCGCCCTCGGAGCGGGAGGGCCAGATACGCAGTATTTT; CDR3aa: CSALGAGGPDTQYF
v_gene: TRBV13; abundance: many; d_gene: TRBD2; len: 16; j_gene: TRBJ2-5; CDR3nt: TGTGCCAGCAGCTTAGTCGCTAGCGGGGTTGCGGAGACCCAGTACTTC; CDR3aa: CASSLVASGVAETQYF
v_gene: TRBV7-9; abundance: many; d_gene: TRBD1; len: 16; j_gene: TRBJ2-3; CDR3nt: TGTGCCAGCAGCTCGTTCGACAGGGGGGCCACAGATACGCAGTATTTT; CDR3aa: CASSSFDRGATDTQYF
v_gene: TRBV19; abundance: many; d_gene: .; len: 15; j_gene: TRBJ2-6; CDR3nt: TGTGCCAGTAGTATAGGGATCCCTGGGGCCAACGTCCTGACTTTC; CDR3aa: CASSIGIPGANVLTF
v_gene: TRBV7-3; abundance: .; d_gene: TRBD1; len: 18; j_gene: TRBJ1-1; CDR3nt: TGTGCCAGCAGCTCTGTAGTTGTAGACAGGGCGATGAACACTGAAGCTTTCTTT; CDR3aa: CASSSVVVDRAMNTEAFF
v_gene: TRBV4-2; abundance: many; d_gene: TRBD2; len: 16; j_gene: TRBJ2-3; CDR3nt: TGTGCCAGCAGCCAAGAGACTAGCGGGGGCGGTGATACGCAGTATTTT; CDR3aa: CASSQETSGGGDTQYF
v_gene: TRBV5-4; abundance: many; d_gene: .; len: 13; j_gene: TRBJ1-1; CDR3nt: TGTGCCAGCAGCTTGGCATTGGGAACTGAAGCTTTCTTT; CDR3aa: CASSLALGTEAFF
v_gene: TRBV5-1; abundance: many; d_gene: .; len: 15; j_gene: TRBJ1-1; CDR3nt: TGCGCCAGCAGCTCGGCTTTAGGGGCTAACACTGAAGCTTTCTTT; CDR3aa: CASSSALGANTEAFF